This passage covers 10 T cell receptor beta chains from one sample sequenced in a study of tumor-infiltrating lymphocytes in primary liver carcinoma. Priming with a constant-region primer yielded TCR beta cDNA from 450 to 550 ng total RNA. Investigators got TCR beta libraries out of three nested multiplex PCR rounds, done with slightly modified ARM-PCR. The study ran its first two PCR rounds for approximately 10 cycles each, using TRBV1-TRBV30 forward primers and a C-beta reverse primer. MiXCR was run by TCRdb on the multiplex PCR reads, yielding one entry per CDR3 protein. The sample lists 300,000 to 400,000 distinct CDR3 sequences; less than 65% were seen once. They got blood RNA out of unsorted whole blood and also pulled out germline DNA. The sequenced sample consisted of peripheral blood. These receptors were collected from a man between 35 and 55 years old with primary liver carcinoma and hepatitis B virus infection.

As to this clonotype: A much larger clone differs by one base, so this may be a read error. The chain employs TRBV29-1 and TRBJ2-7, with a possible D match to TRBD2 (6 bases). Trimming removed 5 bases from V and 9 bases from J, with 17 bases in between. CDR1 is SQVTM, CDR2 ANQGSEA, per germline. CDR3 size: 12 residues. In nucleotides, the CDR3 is TGCAGCGTTACTGGGACCGGGGGAGGGCAGTACTTC. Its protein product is CSVTGTGGGQYF.

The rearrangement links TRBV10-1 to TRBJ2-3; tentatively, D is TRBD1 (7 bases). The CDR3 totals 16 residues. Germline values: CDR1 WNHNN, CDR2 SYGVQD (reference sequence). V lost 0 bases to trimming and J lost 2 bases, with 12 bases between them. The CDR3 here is CASSESPGGHTDTQYF. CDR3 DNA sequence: TGCGCCAGCAGTGAGTCACCAGGGGGGCACACAGATACGCAGTATTTT.

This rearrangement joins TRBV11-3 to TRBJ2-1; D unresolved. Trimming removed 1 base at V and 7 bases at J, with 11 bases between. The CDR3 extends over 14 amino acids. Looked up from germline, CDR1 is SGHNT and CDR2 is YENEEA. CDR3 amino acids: CASSLGSVRNEQFF. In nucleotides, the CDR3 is TGTGCCAGCAGCTTAGGTAGTGTGAGAAATGAGCAGTTCTTC. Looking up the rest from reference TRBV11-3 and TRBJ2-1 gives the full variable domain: EAGVVQSPRYKIIEKKQPVAFWCNPISGHNTLYWYLQNLGQGPELLIRYENEEAVDDSQLPKDRFSAERLKGVDSTLKIQPAELGDSAVYLCASSLGSVRNEQFFGPGTRLTVL.

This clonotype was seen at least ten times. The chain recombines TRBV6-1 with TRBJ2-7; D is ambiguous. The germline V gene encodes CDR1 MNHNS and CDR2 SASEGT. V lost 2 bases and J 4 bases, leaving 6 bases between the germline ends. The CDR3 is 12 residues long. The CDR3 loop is CASSETLYEQYF. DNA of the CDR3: TGTGCCAGCAGTGAAACCTTATACGAGCAGTACTTC.

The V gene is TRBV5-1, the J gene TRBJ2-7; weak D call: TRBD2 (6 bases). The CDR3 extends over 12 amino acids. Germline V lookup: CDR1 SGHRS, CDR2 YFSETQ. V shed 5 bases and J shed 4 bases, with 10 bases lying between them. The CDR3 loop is CASSDSGYEQYF. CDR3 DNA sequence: TGCGCCAGCAGTGACAGCGGGTACGAGCAGTACTTC.

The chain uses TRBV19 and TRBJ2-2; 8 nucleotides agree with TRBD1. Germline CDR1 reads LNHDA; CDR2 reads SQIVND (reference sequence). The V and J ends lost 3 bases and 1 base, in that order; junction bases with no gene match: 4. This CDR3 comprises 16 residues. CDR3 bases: TGTGCCAGTAGTATCCGGACAGGGATGAACACCGGGGAGCTGTTTTTT. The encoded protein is CASSIRTGMNTGELFF.

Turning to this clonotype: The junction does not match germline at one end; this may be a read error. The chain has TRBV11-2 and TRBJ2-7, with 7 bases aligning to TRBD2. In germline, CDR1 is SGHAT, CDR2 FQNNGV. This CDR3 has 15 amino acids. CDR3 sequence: CASSRNYGGSYERYF. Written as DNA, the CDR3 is TGTGCCAGCAGCCGTAACTACGGGGGGTCCTACGAGCGGTACTTC.

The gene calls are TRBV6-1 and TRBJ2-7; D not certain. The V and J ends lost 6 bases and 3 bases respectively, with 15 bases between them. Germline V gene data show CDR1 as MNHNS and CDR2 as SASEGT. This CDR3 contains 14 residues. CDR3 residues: CASRPEVRSYEQYF. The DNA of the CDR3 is TGTGCCAGCAGGCCAGAGGTACGGAGCTACGAGCAGTACTTC.

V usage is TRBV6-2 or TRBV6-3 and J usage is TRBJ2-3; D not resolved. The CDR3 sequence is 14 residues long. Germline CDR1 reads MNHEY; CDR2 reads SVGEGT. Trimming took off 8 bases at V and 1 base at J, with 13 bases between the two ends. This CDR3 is CASCSFLRTDTQYF. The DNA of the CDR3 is TGTGCCAGCTGCTCCTTCCTACGCACAGATACGCAGTATTTT.

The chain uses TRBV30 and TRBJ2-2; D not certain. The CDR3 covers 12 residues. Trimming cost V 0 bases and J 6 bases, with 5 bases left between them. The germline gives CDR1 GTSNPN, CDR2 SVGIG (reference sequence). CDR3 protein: CAWSVRPGELFF. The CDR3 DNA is TGTGCCTGGAGTGTTAGGCCCGGGGAGCTGTTTTTT. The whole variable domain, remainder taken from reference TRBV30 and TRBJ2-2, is SQTIHQWPATLVQPVGSPLSLECTVEGTSNPNLYWYRQAAGRGLQLLFYSVGIGQISSEVPQNLSASRPQDRQFILSSKKLLLSDSGFYLCAWSVRPGELFFGEGSRLTVL.